This TCR beta chain was documented in a study of cytomegalovirus exposure and HLA in healthy donors. Profiled with immunoSEQ multiplex PCR; TCRdb holds only in-frame clones, not every one. The table records under 200,000 clones, roughly 86% of them present only once. The CDR3 is 14 amino acids. CDR1 and CDR2 from the germline V gene are MNHEY and SVGAGI. The ends were cut back, 0 bases at V and 6 bases at J, with 12 bases in the middle. This TCR was sampled from a woman between 18 and 29 years old in good health and CMV-seropositive. The specimen sequenced was PBMCs. The chain is built from TRBV6-5 and TRBJ2-7, with D possibly being TRBD1 (5 bases). CDR3 amino acids: CASSYSPLQGEQYF. The CDR3 coding sequence is TGTGCCAGCAGTTACTCTCCTCTTCAGGGCGAGCAGTACTTC.